The 26 T cell receptor beta chains given below trace back to one sample, sequenced in a study of regulatory T cells in long-lasting Graves disease. Time point meaning: newly diagnosed GD, antithyroid drugs for less than 3 months. PBMC RNA was the source of the TCR library. Construction of the TCR beta libraries employed iRepertoire HTBI primers in conjunction with Arm-PCR of CDR3 regions. TCRdb independently ran MiXCR on the multiplex PCR reads; one entry per CDR3 protein. Of about 540,000 distinct CDR3 sequences listed, less than 15% are singletons. The data were also submitted as part of a second study, on T cells in Graves' hyperthyroidism and ophthalmopathy.

The specimen was peripheral blood mononuclear cells (PBMCs), collected at new diagnosis, from a patient treated with antithyroid drugs. The source is a man aged 25-40 years with Graves disease.

In its sample, this clonotype was seen many times. The chain carries TRBV7-9 and TRBJ2-1; D remains ambiguous. CDR3 length: 12 amino acids. Germline V gene lookup returns CDR1 SEHNR and CDR2 FQNEAQ (reference sequence). Trimming stripped 5 bases from V and 15 bases from J, with 17 bases between. The CDR3 reads CASSQKLEHSFF. The CDR3 coding sequence is TGTGCCAGCAGCCAGAAGCTGGAGCATTCGTTCTTC.

This clonotype was observed at least ten times. The rearrangement joins TRBV6-5 to TRBJ2-3, with 7 positions matching TRBD2. There are 15 residues in the CDR3. V was pared by 3 bases and J by 3 bases, with 6 bases of the junction left unmatched. Looked up from germline, CDR1 is MNHEY and CDR2 is SVGAGI. CDR3 sequence (DNA): TGTGCCAGCAGTTATGCGGGAGCGTTGACAGATACGCAGTATTTT. As protein: CASSYAGALTDTQYF.

This clonotype was recorded many times. V and J are TRBV2 and TRBJ1-1, with D perhaps matching TRBD1 (5 bases). Germline V gene sequence: CDR1 SNHLY, CDR2 FYNNEI. Trimming took off 8 bases at V and 4 bases at J, with 11 bases between the two ends. The CDR3 loop spans 12 amino acids. The CDR3 loop reads CASGRAGTEAFF. CDR3 bases: TGTGCCAGCGGCAGGGCCGGCACTGAAGCTTTCTTT.

The rearrangement links TRBV29-1 to TRBJ1-1; D might be TRBD1 (5 bases). The CDR3 length is 14 residues. Germline V gene sequence: CDR1 SQVTM, CDR2 ANQGSEA. The V end lost 1 base, the J end lost 5 bases, and 14 bases lay between the germline ends. DNA for the CDR3: TGCAGCGTTGAAGGTTCCGCGGGGGGTACTGAAGCTTTCTTT. Translation: CSVEGSAGGTEAFF.

This clonotype was seen many times. The chain links TRBV5-6 to TRBJ2-7; D unclear. From germline, CDR1 is SGHDT and CDR2 YYEEEE. V lost 2 bases and J 1 base, leaving 10 bases between the germline ends. CDR3 size: 14 residues. The DNA of the CDR3 is TGTGCCAGCAGCTTTTGGGCCAAGTCCTACGAGCAGTACTTC. It yields the protein CASSFWAKSYEQYF.

This clonotype was counted many times. V gene TRBV28 combines with J gene TRBJ2-7, with TRBD2 matching 9 bases. With 4 bases clipped from V and 1 base from J, the junction kept 5 bases outside the gene matches. CDR1 and CDR2 (germline): MDHEN, SYDVKM. The CDR3 is 15 amino acids. The CDR3 region is CASSSPTSGSYEQYF. The DNA for the CDR3 is TGTGCCAGCAGTTCCCCTACTAGCGGGTCCTACGAGCAGTACTTC.

The sample holds a few counts of this clonotype. The chain has TRBV4-2 and TRBJ2-1, with D unclear. The germline CDR1 and CDR2 sequences are LGHNA and YNFKEQ. The CDR3 extends over 15 amino acids. V lost 3 bases, J lost 0 bases, and 9 bases lay in between. The CDR3 coding sequence is TGTGCCAGCAGCCATTTGCAGAGCTCCTACAATGAGCAGTTCTTC. It translates to CASSHLQSSYNEQFF.

The chain uses TRBV10-3 and TRBJ1-3, with 7 bases aligning to TRBD1. Looked up from germline, CDR1 is ENHRY and CDR2 is SYGVKD. J was trimmed by 0 bases and V by 6 bases; bases with no gene match: 2. The CDR3 length is 14 residues. CDR3 amino acids: CAISGTDSGNTIYF. The CDR3 coding sequence is TGTGCCATCAGCGGGACAGACTCTGGAAACACCATATATTTT.

At least ten counts were recorded for this clonotype. The genes are TRBV29-1 and TRBJ2-1; TRBD2 matches at 11 bases. CDR3 length: 17 amino acids. CDR1 is SQVTM, CDR2 ANQGSEA, per germline. V was pared by 4 bases and J by 2 bases, with 10 bases of the junction left unmatched. The CDR3 DNA reads as TGCAGCGTTGGGGGGGCTAGCGGGAGGATGACCTACAATGAGCAGTTCTTC. This gives the protein CSVGGASGRMTYNEQFF.

This clonotype was detected ten times or more. The chain joins TRBV7-8 to TRBJ2-5, with TRBD2 matching over 11 bases. Germline values: CDR1 SGHVS, CDR2 FQNEAQ. There are 16 residues in the CDR3. The trim removed 4 bases at V and 2 bases at J, leaving 6 bases unmatched. DNA of the CDR3: TGTGCCAGCAGCTGGGGACTAGCGGAACCTCAAGAGACCCAGTACTTC. As protein: CASSWGLAEPQETQYF.

V and J are TRBV24-1 and TRBJ2-7; 9 nucleotides agree with TRBD2. Looked up from germline, CDR1 is KGHDR and CDR2 is SFDVKD. With 4 bases clipped from V and 6 bases from J, the junction kept 12 bases outside the gene matches. CDR3 length: 16 residues. CDR3 DNA sequence: TGTGCCACCAGTGACCCCCTAGCGGGAATAGGGGGCGAGCAGTACTTC. It encodes CATSDPLAGIGGEQYF.

This clonotype came up many times. The chain is built from TRBV12-3 or TRBV12-4 and TRBJ2-1; D not resolved. Trimming removed 1 base from V and 6 bases from J, with 10 bases in between. The CDR3 runs to 14 residues. CDR3 DNA sequence: TGTGCCAGCAGTTTAGATGTGATTCGCAATGAGCAGTTCTTC. It codes for CASSLDVIRNEQFF.

This clonotype was counted between two and nine times. CDR3 region: CASSMTGSRQPQHF. The CDR3 nucleotides read TGTGCCAGCAGCATGACAGGTAGTAGGCAGCCCCAGCATTTT. The V gene is TRBV7-9, the J gene TRBJ1-5, with D perhaps TRBD1 (6 bases). The CDR3 has 14 amino acids. CDR1 is SEHNR, CDR2 FQNEAQ, per germline (reference sequence). Trimming pared 5 bases from V and 7 bases from J, leaving 15 bases between.

This clonotype turned up a few times. V and J are TRBV19 and TRBJ1-2; no reliable D call. Germline CDR1 is LNHDA and CDR2 is SQIVND (reference sequence). The CDR3 is 13 residues long. The V and J ends lost 0 bases and 7 bases respectively, with 9 bases between them. The DNA of the CDR3 is TGTGCCAGTAGTATAGATTTGGTTGGTGGCTACACCTTC. Amino acids: CASSIDLVGGYTF.

The chain recombines TRBV20-1 with TRBJ2-3; D might be TRBD2 (5 bases). The V end lost 6 bases, the J end lost 2 bases, and 15 bases lay between the germline ends. The CDR3 totals 14 residues. CDR1 DFQATT and CDR2 SNEGSKA come from the germline V gene (reference sequence). The CDR3 bases are TGCAGTGCCCCTCCACGAGGGCTCACAGATACGCAGTATTTT. Its protein is CSAPPRGLTDTQYF.

There are many counts of this clonotype. The chain has TRBV27 and TRBJ2-7; a possible D gene is TRBD2 (6 bases). Trimming removed 5 bases from V and 4 bases from J, with 12 bases in between. CDR1 is MNHEY, CDR2 SMNVEV, per germline (reference sequence). There are 13 residues in the CDR3. Here the CDR3 reads CASSAGPGYEQYF. CDR3 bases: TGTGCCAGCAGTGCGGGGCCCGGGTACGAGCAGTACTTC.

CDR3 coding DNA: TGTGCCTGGAGCGGGGCCCCTCCGACAAAGACCCAGTACTTC. Residues: CAWSGAPPTKTQYF. This chain connects TRBV30 to TRBJ2-5, with D possibly called TRBD1 or TRBD2 (5 bases each). With 3 bases removed from V and 6 bases from J, the gap between germline ends came to 17 bases. Germline V lookup: CDR1 GTSNPN, CDR2 SVGIG (reference sequence). CDR3 length: 14 residues.

This clonotype was recorded at least ten times. This chain uses TRBV5-6 with TRBJ2-7; unclear D gene. The CDR3 sequence is 13 residues long. Germline V gene data show CDR1 as SGHDT and CDR2 as YYEEEE. V was clipped by 4 bases and J by 5 bases, with 13 bases between them. CDR3 bases: TGTGCCAGCAGCGGGTGGGGTACCGACGAGCAGTACTTC. Residues: CASSGWGTDEQYF.

The chain has TRBV12-5 and TRBJ2-1; weak D call: TRBD1 (6 bases). Trimming left V 1 base short and J 15 bases short, with 16 bases between. Germline assignment: CDR1 LGHNT and CDR2 FRNRAP. The CDR3 consists of 13 residues. The CDR3 here is CASGLDDRLWGFF. The CDR3 DNA reads TGTGCTAGTGGTTTGGACGACAGGTTGTGGGGGTTCTTC.

This clonotype has at least ten counts. The rearrangement joins TRBV24-1 to TRBJ2-5, with D perhaps given as TRBD1 or TRBD2 (6 bases each). The CDR3 spans 17 residues. V dropped 3 bases and J dropped 1 base, with 17 bases sitting between them. Germline loops: CDR1 KGHDR, CDR2 SFDVKD. The CDR3 protein is CATSDPGRGTTQETQYF. CDR3 coding DNA: TGTGCCACCAGTGATCCAGGCCGGGGGACAACCCAAGAGACCCAGTACTTC.

The table lists this clonotype with a few counts. The rearrangement links TRBV27 to TRBJ2-7; D remains ambiguous. Germline V gene data show CDR1 as MNHEY and CDR2 as SMNVEV (reference sequence). The CDR3 runs 11 residues. Trimming removed 7 bases from V and 7 bases from J, with 11 bases in between. The CDR3 is CASTGLREQYF. The CDR3 DNA follows: TGTGCCAGCACGGGTTTACGGGAGCAGTACTTC.

This chain links TRBV27 with TRBJ2-1, with 7 positions matching TRBD2. This CDR3 is built from 14 residues. V lost 5 bases, J lost 2 bases, and 3 bases stayed unmatched. Germline lookup yields CDR1 MNHEY and CDR2 SMNVEV (reference sequence). The CDR3: CASSAAGPYNEQFF. DNA of the CDR3: TGTGCCAGCAGTGCAGCGGGACCCTACAATGAGCAGTTCTTC.

The V and J genes are TRBV3-1 and TRBJ1-3, with 8 bases aligning to TRBD1. The CDR3 has 16 amino acids. Germline CDR1 is LGHDT and CDR2 is YNNKEL (reference sequence). V lost 4 bases and J lost 4; bases outside the gene matches: 9. CDR3 bases: TGTGCCAGCAGCCCCACCCACAGGGGGAAAGGAAACACCATATATTTT. It encodes CASSPTHRGKGNTIYF.

This clonotype was observed many times. The chain has TRBV7-2 and TRBJ2-1, with 9 nucleotides matching TRBD2. The CDR3 has 17 amino acids. Germline V gene lookup returns CDR1 SGHTA and CDR2 FQGNSA. The ends lost 1 base at V and 0 bases at J; junction bases unmatched: 4. The chain's CDR3 is CASSLESGRPSYNEQFF. The CDR3 nucleotides are TGTGCCAGCAGCTTAGAAAGCGGGAGGCCCTCCTACAATGAGCAGTTCTTC.

This clonotype was counted at least ten times. V usage is TRBV7-9 and J usage is TRBJ2-2; TRBD1 might be the D (6 bases). In germline, CDR1 is SEHNR, CDR2 FQNEAQ (reference sequence). This CDR3 contains 14 residues. Trimming shortened V by 5 bases and J by 6 bases, and 13 bases separated the two germline ends. In nucleotides, the CDR3 is TGTGCCAGCAGCAGGGGGAGTATCGCCGGGGAGCTGTTTTTT. Residues: CASSRGSIAGELFF.

Many counts were recorded for this clonotype. This chain uses TRBV7-8 with TRBJ2-7; 12 bases map to TRBD2. The CDR3 runs 15 residues. With V trimmed by 3 bases and J by 5 bases, 5 bases remained unmatched. CDR1 and CDR2 from the germline V gene are SGHVS and FQNEAQ. In DNA, the CDR3 is TGTGCCAGCAGCTTCGGACTAGCGGGATTTAACGAGCAGTACTTC. This sequence encodes CASSFGLAGFNEQYF.